These 4 T cell receptor beta chains originate from one sample sequenced in a study of blood T cell repertoires in COVID-19. TCRdb's table, derived via immunoSEQ multiplex PCR, lists solely in-frame clones and lacks some. The data show some 330,000 clones, more than 85% seen once. The specimen was PBMCs or T cells enriched from blood (not recorded which). The source of these receptors is a young woman who had recovered from COVID-19.

The chain carries TRBV24-1 and TRBJ2-7, with 8 nucleotides matching TRBD1. Germline V gives CDR1 KGHDR, CDR2 SFDVKD. V was pared by 3 bases and J by 7 bases, with 10 bases of the junction left unmatched. The CDR3 totals 15 residues. This CDR3 reads CATSDTGTGVLEQYF. DNA for the CDR3: TGTGCCACCAGTGATACCGGGACAGGAGTATTAGAGCAGTACTTC.

This clone was observed a single time. The chain joins TRBV5-4 to TRBJ2-1, with D uncertain. The germline V and J ends were trimmed by 1 base and 10 bases, with 9 bases remaining between them. CDR3 length: 12 residues. The germline gives CDR1 SGHNT, CDR2 YYREEE (reference sequence). The CDR3 DNA sequence: TGTGCCAGCAGCTTGATTGCGGCGGAGCAGTTCTTC. It is translated as CASSLIAAEQFF.

The gene calls are TRBV28 and TRBJ2-4; 13 positions agree with TRBD2. The V gene's germline CDR1 is MDHEN and CDR2 SYDVKM. The CDR3 is 19 residues long. V trimming: 5 bases; J trimming: 0 bases; junction bases outside the gene matches: 10. As DNA, the CDR3 is TGTGCCAGCAGTGCCCGACTAGCGGGGGGTTTACTAGCCAAAAACATTCAGTACTTC. Translation gives CASSARLAGGLLAKNIQYF.

The chain is built from TRBV9 and TRBJ2-3; D is possibly TRBD2 (6 bases). Between the trimmed V and J ends, which lost 0 bases and 4 bases, there was a span of 9 bases. Germline loops: CDR1 SGDLS, CDR2 YYNGEE. The CDR3 runs 14 residues. CDR3 amino acids: CASSVGVAADTQYF. CDR3 DNA sequence: TGTGCCAGCAGCGTAGGGGTAGCGGCAGATACGCAGTATTTT.